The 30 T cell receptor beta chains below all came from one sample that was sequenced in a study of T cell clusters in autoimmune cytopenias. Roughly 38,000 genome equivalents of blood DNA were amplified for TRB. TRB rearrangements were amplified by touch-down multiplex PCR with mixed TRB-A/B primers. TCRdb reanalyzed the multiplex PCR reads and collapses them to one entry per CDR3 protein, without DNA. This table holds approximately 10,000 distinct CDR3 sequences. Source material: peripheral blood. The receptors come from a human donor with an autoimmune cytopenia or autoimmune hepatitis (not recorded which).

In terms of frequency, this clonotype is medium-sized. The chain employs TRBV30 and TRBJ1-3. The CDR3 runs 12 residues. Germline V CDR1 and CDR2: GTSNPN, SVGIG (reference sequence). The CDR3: CAWSLDQRTIYF.

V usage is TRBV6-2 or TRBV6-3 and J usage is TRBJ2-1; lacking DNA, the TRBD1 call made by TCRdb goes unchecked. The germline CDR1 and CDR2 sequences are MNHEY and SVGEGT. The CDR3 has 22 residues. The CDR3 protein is CASSYSGSRTTVVGGRRNEQFF.

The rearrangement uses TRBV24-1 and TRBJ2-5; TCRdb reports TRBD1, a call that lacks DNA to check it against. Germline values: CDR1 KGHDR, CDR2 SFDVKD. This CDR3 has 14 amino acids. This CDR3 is CATSDFGGQETQYF.

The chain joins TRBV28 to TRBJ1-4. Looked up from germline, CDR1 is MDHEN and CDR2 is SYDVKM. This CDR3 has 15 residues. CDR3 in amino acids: CASSLIPMEGDKLFF.

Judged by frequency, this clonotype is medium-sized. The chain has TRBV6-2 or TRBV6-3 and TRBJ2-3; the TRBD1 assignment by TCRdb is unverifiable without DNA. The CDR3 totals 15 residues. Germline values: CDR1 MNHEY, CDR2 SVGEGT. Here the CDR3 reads CASSSGTGGADTQYF.

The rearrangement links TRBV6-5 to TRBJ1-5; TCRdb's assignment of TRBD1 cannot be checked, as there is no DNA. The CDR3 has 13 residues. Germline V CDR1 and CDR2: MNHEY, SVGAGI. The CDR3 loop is CASRRDRGQPQHF.

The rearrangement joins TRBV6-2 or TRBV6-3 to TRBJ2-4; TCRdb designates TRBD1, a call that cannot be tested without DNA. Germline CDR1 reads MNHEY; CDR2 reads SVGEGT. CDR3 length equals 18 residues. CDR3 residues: CASSYSSGAEGAKNIQYF.

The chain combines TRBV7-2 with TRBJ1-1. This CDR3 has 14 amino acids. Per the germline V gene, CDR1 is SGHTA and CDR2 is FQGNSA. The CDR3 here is CASSFQEGWTEAFF.

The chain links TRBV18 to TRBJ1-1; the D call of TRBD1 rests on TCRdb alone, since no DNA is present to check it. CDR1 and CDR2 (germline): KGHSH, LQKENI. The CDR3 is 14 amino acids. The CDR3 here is CASSPQTQGTEAFF.

CDR3 residues: CSVEGAGDTQYF. This rearrangement joins TRBV29-1 to TRBJ2-3; TCRdb gives TRBD1 as the D gene, but with no DNA this cannot be confirmed. From germline, CDR1 is SQVTM and CDR2 ANQGSEA. This CDR3 is 12 amino acids long.

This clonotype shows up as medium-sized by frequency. The chain's CDR3 is CASSFSLGDGGYEQYF. The chain carries TRBV7-6 and TRBJ2-7; TCRdb picks TRBD1, but there is no DNA to check that call. This CDR3 has 16 residues. The germline CDR1 and CDR2 sequences are SGHVS and FNYEAQ.

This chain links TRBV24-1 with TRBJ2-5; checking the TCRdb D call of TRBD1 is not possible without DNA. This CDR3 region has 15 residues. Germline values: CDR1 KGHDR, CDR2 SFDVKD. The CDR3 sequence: CATSDPGRGEETQYF.

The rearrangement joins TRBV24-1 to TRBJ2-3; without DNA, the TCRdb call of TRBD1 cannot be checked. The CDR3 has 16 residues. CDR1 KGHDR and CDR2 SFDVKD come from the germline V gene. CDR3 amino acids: CATSDSPGLDTDTQYF.

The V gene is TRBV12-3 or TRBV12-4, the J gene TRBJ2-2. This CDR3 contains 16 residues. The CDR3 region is CASSQNTAGLGGELFF.

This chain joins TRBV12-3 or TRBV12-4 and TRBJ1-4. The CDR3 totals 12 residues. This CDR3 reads CASTTSLMQLFF.

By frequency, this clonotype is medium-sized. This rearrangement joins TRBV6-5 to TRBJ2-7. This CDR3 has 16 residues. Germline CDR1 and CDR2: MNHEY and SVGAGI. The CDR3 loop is CASSYSWQEGSYEQYF.

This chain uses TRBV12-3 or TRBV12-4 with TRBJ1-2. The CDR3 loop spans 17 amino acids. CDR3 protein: CASSLSLQVGSNYGYTF.

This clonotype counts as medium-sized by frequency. CDR3 sequence: CSVIQGFGNEQFF. The chain is built from TRBV29-1 and TRBJ2-1; TCRdb designates TRBD1, a call that cannot be tested without DNA. The germline V gene encodes CDR1 SQVTM and CDR2 ANQGSEA. CDR3 length equals 13 residues.

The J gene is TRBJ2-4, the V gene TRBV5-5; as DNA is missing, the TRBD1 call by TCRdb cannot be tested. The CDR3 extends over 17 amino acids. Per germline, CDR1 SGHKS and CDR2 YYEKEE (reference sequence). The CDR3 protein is CASSLRPLAGGGNIQYF.

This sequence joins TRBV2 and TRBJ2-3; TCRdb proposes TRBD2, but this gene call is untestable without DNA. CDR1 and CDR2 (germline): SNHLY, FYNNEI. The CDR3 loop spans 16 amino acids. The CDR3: CASSDLAGESTDTQYF.

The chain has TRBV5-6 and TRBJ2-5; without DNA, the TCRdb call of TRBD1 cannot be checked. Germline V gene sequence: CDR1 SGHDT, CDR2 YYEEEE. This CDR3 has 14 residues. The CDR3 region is CASSSAGIGETQYF.

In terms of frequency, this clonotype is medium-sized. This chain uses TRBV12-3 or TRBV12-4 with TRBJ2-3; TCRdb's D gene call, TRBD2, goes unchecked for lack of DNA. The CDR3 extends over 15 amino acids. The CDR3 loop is CASSLLGPGTDTQYF.

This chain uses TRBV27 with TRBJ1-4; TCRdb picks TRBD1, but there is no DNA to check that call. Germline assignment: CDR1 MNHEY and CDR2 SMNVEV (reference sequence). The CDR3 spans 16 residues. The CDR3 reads CASSLWAGVPNEKLFF.

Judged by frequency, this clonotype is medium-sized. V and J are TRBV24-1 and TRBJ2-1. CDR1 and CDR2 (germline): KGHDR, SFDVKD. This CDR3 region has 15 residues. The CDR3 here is CATSDLAGSDNEQFF.

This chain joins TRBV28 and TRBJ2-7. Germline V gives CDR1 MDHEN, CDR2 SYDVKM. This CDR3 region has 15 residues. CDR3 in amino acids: CASSLSQGNTYEQYF.

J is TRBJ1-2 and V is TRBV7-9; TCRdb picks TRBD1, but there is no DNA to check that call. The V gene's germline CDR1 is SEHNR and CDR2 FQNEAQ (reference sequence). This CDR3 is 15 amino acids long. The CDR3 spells CASNRAASGSGGYTF. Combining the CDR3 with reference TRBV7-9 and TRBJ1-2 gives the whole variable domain DTGVSQNPRHKITKRGQNVTFRCDPISEHNRLYWYRQTLGQGPEFLTYFQNEAQLEKSRLLSDRFSAERPKGSFSTLEIQRTEQGDSAMYLCASNRAASGSGGYTFGSGTRLTVV.

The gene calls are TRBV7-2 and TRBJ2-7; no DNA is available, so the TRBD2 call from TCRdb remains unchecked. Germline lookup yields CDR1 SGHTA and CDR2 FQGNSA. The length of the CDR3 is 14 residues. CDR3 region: CASNERGGLYEQYF.

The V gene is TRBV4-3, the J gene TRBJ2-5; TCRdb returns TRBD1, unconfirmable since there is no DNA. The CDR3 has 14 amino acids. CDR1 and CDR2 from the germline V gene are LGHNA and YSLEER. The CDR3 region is CASSRRQGAETQYF.

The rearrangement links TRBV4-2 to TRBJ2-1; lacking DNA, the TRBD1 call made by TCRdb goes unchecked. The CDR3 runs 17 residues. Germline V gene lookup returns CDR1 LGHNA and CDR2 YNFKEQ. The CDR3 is CASSQEVSDRGSTIGFF.

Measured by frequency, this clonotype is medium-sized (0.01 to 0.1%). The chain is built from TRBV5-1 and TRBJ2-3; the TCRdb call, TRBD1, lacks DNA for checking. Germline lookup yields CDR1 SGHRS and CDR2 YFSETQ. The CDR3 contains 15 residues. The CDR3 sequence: CASSLSGQGTDTQYF.